The 16 T cell receptor beta chains presented below share a single source sample, sequenced in a study of early stage breast cancer tumors listed by TCRdb under 2017. The library was produced with the immunoSEQ multiplex PCR assay. Entries here come from immuneACCESS through TCRdb and include only in-frame sequences with V and J called. Some clones fail to appear in such tables; in the studies checked, an unresolved V gene covers under half of the shortfall, and the cause of the remainder is unknown. The sample contains roughly 34,000 clones, 74% of them found a single time. The top ten clones comprise about 6.8% of the sample. Sequencing used blood. These receptors all stem from a person in their sixties with breast cancer.

The chain links TRBV9 to TRBJ2-3; unclear D gene. Trimming took off 7 bases at V and 6 bases at J, with 6 bases between the two ends. This CDR3 region has 10 residues. Germline V CDR1 and CDR2: SGDLS, YYNGEE. This CDR3 is CASLRDTQYF. In DNA form, the CDR3 reads TGTGCCAGCCTCCGGGATACGCAGTATTTT.

The V and J genes are TRBV5-4 and TRBJ2-7; TRBD1 agrees at 8 bases. CDR1 SGHNT and CDR2 YYREEE come from the germline V gene (reference sequence). This CDR3 is 15 amino acids long. V trimming: 5 bases; J trimming: 2 bases; junction bases outside the gene matches: 9. CDR3 bases: TGTGCCAGCAGACCCTCCGGGACAGGAACCTACGAGCAGTACTTC. It translates to CASRPSGTGTYEQYF.

The chain uses TRBV6-4 and TRBJ2-5; TRBD2 is a possible D gene (5 bases). The V gene lost 3 bases and the J gene lost 5 bases, with 19 bases spanning the gap. Looked up from germline, CDR1 is MRHNA and CDR2 is SNTAGT. CDR3 length: 16 residues. The CDR3 DNA reads TGTGCCAGCAGTGAGAGGAGCGACACGCCGGGGGAGACCCAGTACTTC. It encodes CASSERSDTPGETQYF.

The V gene is TRBV27, the J gene TRBJ2-1; tentatively, D is TRBD1 (7 bases). The CDR3 consists of 16 residues. CDR1 and CDR2 from the germline V gene are MNHEY and SMNVEV (reference sequence). Deletions cut 7 bases from V and 5 bases from J, with 21 bases between. The CDR3 protein is CASIIGGGNLDNEQFF. Here the CDR3 DNA reads TGTGCCAGCATCATAGGGGGCGGGAATTTAGACAATGAGCAGTTCTTC.

CDR3 loop: CASSLAGGTNEQYF. CDR3 bases: TGTGCCAGCAGCCTAGCGGGGGGTACCAACGAGCAGTACTTC. The rearrangement links TRBV5-4 to TRBJ2-7, with TRBD2 matching 11 bases. The CDR3 covers 14 residues. The ends lost 4 bases at V and 5 bases at J; junction bases unmatched: 5. Germline CDR1 reads SGHNT; CDR2 reads YYREEE (reference sequence).

This sequence joins TRBV7-6 and TRBJ2-3; D not resolved. Trimming took off 0 bases at V and 1 base at J, with 5 bases between the two ends. CDR3 length equals 14 residues. Germline CDR1 and CDR2: SGHVS and FNYEAQ. The CDR3 DNA reads as TGTGCCAGCAGCTTAGCGCGTCGCACAGATACGCAGTATTTT. Its protein product is CASSLARRTDTQYF.

This clone came up once. V usage is TRBV7-9 and J usage is TRBJ2-7; 8 nucleotides align to TRBD1. Germline values: CDR1 SEHNR, CDR2 FQNEAQ (reference sequence). The CDR3 runs to 14 residues. Losses at the gene ends were 2 bases for V and 8 bases for J; bases not matched to a gene: 8. The CDR3 DNA follows: TGTGCCAGCAGCTTATCAGGGCAGGGGGCTCAGCAGTACTTC. As protein: CASSLSGQGAQQYF.

The chain employs TRBV2 and TRBJ1-3; no clear D gene. The ends were cut back, 4 bases at V and 3 bases at J, with 10 bases in the middle. In germline, CDR1 is SNHLY, CDR2 FYNNEI. The length of the CDR3 is 14 residues. As DNA, the CDR3 is TGTGCCAGCAGTGCTCCCGGGTTTGGAAACACCATATATTTT. It translates to CASSAPGFGNTIYF.

This clone appeared once. The chain carries TRBV10-2 and TRBJ2-7, with 10 nucleotides matching TRBD1. Germline loops: CDR1 WSHSY, CDR2 SAAADI. This CDR3 comprises 13 residues. V shed 6 bases and J 4 bases; nucleotides not matched to a gene: 3. The CDR3 nucleotides are TGCGCCAGCAGGCGGGACAGGGGTTACGAGCAGTACTTC. It specifies CASRRDRGYEQYF.

The chain employs TRBV12-1 and TRBJ2-2; the table assigns TRBD2, which was not confirmed against the DNA. TRBV12-1 is labeled a pseudogene. The CDR3 is made up of 16 amino acids. The CDR3 loop reads CASSFGGEPNTGELFF. In DNA, the CDR3 is TGTGCCAGCAGCTTTGGGGGGGAACCGAACACCGGGGAGCTGTTTTTT.

J is TRBJ1-2 and V is TRBV19; a weak D match, TRBD1 (6 bases). Per germline, CDR1 LNHDA and CDR2 SQIVND (reference sequence). Trimming left V 5 bases short and J 4 bases short, with 11 bases between. The CDR3 loop spans 13 amino acids. In nucleotides, the CDR3 is TGTGCCAGTAGTCCAGGGGAGGGCTATGGCTACACCTTC. Encoded protein: CASSPGEGYGYTF. The whole variable domain, remainder taken from reference TRBV19 and TRBJ1-2, is DGGITQSPKYLFRKEGQNVTLSCEQNLNHDAMYWYRQDPGQGLRLIYYSQIVNDFQKGDIAEGYSVSREKKESFPLTVTSAQKNPTAFYLCASSPGEGYGYTFGSGTRLTVV.

The V gene is TRBV6-1, the J gene TRBJ1-1; unclear D gene. This CDR3 has 14 amino acids. Trimming left V 6 bases short and J 0 bases short, with 11 bases between. Germline V gene data show CDR1 as MNHNS and CDR2 as SASEGT. The CDR3 here is CASSVGSMNTEAFF. CDR3 nucleotides: TGTGCCAGCAGCGTAGGGAGCATGAACACTGAAGCTTTCTTT.

The CDR3: CASGQVGSPLHF. CDR3 DNA sequence: TGTGCCAGTGGGCAGGTTGGATCACCCCTCCACTTT. The rearrangement uses TRBV19 and TRBJ1-6; D remains unclear. Germline V gives CDR1 LNHDA, CDR2 SQIVND (reference sequence). This CDR3 has 12 amino acids. The V and J ends lost 8 bases and 10 bases respectively, with 12 bases between them.

The gene calls are TRBV11-3 and TRBJ2-7, with TRBD2 identical over 10 bases. V shed 5 bases and J 4 bases; nucleotides not matched to a gene: 11. The germline V gene has CDR1 SGHNT and CDR2 YENEEA. The CDR3 extends over 16 amino acids. Here the CDR3 reads CASSAQKREGPYEQYF. In DNA form, the CDR3 reads TGTGCCAGCAGCGCCCAGAAGCGGGAGGGGCCGTACGAGCAGTACTTC.

The rearrangement links TRBV13 to TRBJ2-1; TRBD2 agrees at 7 bases. The ends lost 4 bases at V and 4 bases at J; junction bases unmatched: 10. This CDR3 spans 16 amino acids. Germline lookup yields CDR1 PRHDT and CDR2 FYEKMQ (reference sequence). CDR3 nucleotide sequence: TGTGCCAGCAGCTCCGCCCGCGAGCGGGGTTACAATGAGCAGTTCTTC. Its protein product is CASSSARERGYNEQFF.

This clone was detected a few times. The V gene is TRBV7-9, the J gene TRBJ2-7; 10 bases are shared with TRBD1. V shed 3 bases and J 5 bases; nucleotides not matched to a gene: 10. The CDR3 runs to 16 residues. Germline lookup yields CDR1 SEHNR and CDR2 FQNEAQ (reference sequence). CDR3: CASSFRGGTGDHEQYF. The CDR3 DNA follows: TGTGCCAGCAGCTTTCGGGGCGGGACAGGGGACCACGAGCAGTACTTC.